This T cell receptor (beta chain) was found in a study of technical replicates of blood from several donors. The V and J ends lost 3 bases and 3 bases, in that order; junction bases with no gene match: 0. This CDR3 has 13 residues. The germline gives CDR1 SNHLY, CDR2 FYNNEI. Libraries were prepared by immunoSEQ multiplex PCR; TCRdb keeps only in-frame clonotypes and omits some of them. The data show about 16,000 clones, around nine tenths seen once. The specimen was PBMCs. This sequence originates from a human donor in good health. This chain joins TRBV2 and TRBJ1-2, with 8 bases fitting TRBD1. CDR3 loop: CASSEDRDYGYTF. CDR3 in DNA: TGTGCCAGCAGTGAGGACAGGGACTATGGCTACACCTTC.